This T cell receptor (beta chain) was recorded in a study of blood T cell repertoires in COVID-19. Data came from immunoSEQ multiplex PCR; TCRdb stores just in-frame clones and leaves some out. The sample has roughly 100,000 clones; around 76% are singletons. V was clipped by 4 bases and J by 5 bases, with 10 bases between them. Per germline, CDR1 SGHTS and CDR2 YDEGEE. The CDR3 runs to 13 residues. The TCR sequence derives from a woman aged 65 to 85 with acute or convalescent COVID-19. The chain links TRBV5-8 to TRBJ1-5; the D gene is possibly TRBD1 (5 bases). The sequenced sample consisted of peripheral blood. The CDR3 loop reads CASSLDRYQPQHF. The CDR3 coding sequence is TGTGCCAGCAGCCTCGACAGATATCAGCCCCAGCATTTT. Filled out from reference TRBV5-8 and TRBJ1-5, the complete variable domain reads EAGVTQSPTHLIKTRGQQATLRCSPISGHTSVYWYQQALGLGLQFLLWYDEGEERNRGNFPPRFSGRQFPNYSSELNVNALELEDSALYLCASSLDRYQPQHFGDGTRLSIL.